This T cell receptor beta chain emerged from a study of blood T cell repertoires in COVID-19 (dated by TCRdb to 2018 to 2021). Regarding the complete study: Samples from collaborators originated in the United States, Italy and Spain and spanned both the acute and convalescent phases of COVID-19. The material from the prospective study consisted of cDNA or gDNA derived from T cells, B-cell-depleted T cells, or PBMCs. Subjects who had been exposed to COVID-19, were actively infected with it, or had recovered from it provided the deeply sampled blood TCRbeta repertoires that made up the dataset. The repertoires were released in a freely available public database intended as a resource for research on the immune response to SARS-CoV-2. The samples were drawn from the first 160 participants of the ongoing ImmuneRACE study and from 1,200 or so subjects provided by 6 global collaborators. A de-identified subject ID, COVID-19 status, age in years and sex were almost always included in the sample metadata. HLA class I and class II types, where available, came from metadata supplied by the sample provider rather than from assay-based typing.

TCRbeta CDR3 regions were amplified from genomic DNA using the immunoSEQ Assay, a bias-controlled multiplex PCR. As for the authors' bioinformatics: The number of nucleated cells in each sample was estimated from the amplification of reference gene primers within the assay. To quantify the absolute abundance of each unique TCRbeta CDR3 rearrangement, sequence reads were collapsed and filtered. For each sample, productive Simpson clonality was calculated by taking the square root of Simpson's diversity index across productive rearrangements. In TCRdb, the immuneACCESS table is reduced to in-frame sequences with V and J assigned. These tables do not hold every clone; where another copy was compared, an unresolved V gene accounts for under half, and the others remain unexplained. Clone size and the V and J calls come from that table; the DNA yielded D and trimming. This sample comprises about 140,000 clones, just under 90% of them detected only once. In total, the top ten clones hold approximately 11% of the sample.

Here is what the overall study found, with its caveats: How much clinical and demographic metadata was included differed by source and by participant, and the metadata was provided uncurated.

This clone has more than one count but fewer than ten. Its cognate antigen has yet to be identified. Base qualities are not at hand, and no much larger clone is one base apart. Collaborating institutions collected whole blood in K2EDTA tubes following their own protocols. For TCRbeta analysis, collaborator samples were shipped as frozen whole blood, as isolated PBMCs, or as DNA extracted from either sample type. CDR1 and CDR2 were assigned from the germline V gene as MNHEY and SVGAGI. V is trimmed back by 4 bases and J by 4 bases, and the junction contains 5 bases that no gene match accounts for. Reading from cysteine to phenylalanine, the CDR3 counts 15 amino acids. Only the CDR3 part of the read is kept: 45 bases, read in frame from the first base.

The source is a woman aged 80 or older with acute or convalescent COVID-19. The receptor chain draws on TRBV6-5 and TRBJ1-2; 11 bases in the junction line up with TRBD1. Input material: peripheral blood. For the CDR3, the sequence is CASSSRDRGSYGYTF. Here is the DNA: TGTGCCAGCAGTTCCCGGGACAGGGGGAGCTATGGCTACACCTTC.